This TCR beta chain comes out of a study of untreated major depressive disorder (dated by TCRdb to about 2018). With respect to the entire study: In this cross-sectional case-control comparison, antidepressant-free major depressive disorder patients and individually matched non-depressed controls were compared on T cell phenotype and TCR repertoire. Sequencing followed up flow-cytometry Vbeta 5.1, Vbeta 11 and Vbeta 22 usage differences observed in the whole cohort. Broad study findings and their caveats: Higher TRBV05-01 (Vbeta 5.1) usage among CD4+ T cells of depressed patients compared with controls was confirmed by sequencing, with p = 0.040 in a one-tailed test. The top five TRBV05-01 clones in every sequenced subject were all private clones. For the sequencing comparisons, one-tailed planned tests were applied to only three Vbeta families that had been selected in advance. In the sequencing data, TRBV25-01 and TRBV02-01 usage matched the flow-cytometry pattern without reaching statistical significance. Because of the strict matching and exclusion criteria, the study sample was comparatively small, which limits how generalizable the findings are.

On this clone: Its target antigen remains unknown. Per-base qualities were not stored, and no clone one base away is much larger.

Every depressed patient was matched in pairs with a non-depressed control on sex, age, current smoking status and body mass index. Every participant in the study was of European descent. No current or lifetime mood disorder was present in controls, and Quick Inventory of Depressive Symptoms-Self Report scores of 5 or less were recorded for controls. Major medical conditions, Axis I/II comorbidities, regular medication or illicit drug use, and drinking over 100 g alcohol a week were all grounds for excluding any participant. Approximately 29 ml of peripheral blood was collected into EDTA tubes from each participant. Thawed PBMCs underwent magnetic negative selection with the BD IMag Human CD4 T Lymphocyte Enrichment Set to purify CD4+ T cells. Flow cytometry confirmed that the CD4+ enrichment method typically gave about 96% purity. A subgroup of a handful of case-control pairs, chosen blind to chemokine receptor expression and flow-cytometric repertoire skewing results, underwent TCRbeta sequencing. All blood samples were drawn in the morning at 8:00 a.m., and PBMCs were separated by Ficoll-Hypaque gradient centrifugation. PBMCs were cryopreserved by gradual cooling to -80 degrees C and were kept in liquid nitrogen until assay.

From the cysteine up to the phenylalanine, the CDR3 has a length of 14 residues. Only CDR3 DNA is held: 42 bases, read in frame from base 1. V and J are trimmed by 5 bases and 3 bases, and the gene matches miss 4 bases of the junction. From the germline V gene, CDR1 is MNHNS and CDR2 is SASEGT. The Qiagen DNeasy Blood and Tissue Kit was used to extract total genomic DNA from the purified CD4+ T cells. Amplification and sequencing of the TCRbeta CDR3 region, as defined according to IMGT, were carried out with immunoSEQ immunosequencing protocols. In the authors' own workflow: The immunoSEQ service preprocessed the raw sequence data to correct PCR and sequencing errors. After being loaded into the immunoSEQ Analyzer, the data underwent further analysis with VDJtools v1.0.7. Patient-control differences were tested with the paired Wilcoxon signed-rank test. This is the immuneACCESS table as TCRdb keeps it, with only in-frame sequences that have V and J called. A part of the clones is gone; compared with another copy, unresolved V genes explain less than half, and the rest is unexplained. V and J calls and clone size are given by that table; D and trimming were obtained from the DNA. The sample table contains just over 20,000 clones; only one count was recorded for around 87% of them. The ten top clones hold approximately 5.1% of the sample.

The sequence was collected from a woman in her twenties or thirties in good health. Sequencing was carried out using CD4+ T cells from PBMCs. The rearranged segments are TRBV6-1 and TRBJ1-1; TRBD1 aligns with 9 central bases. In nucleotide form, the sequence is TGTGCCAGCAGTCCGCGGACAGGGGACACTGAAGCTTTCTTT. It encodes CASSPRTGDTEAFF.